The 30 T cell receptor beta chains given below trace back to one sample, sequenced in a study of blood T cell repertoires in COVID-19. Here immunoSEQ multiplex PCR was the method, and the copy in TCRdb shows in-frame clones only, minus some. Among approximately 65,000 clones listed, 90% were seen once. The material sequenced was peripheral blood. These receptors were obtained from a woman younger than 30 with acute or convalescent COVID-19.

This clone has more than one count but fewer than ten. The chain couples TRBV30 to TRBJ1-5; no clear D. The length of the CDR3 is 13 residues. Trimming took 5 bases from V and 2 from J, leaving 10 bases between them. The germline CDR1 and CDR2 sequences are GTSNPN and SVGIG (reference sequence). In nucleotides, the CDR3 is TGTGCCTGGGGAGGGCAGGGCAATCAGCCCCAGCATTTT. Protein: CAWGGQGNQPQHF.

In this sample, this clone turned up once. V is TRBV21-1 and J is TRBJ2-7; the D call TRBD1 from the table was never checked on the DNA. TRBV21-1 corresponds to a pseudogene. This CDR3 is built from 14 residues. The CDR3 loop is CASSRTGFAYEQYF. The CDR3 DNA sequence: TGTGCCAGCAGCAGGACAGGGTTCGCCTACGAGCAGTACTTC.

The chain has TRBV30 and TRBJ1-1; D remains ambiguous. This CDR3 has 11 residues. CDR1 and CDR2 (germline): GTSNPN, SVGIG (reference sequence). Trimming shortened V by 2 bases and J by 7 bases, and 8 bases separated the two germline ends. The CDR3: CAWSRRFEAFF. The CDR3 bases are TGTGCCTGGAGTAGGAGGTTTGAAGCTTTCTTT. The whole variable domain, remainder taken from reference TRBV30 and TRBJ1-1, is SQTIHQWPATLVQPVGSPLSLECTVEGTSNPNLYWYRQAAGRGLQLLFYSVGIGQISSEVPQNLSASRPQDRQFILSSKKLLLSDSGFYLCAWSRRFEAFFGQGTRLTVV.

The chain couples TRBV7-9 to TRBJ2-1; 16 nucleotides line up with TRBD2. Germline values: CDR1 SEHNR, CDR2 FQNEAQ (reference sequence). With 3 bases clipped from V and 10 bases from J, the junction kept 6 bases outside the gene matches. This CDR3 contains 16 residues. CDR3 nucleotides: TGTGCCAGCAGCTTGCCGGGACTAGCGGGGGGGTTCGAGCAGTTCTTC. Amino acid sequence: CASSLPGLAGGFEQFF. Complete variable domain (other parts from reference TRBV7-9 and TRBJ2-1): DTGVSQNPRHKITKRGQNVTFRCDPISEHNRLYWYRQTLGQGPEFLTYFQNEAQLEKSRLLSDRFSAERPKGSFSTLEIQRTEQGDSAMYLCASSLPGLAGGFEQFFGPGTRLTVL.

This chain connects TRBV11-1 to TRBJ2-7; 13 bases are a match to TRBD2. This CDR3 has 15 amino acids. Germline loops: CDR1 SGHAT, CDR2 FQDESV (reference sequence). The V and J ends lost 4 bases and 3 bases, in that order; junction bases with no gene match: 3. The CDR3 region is CASSSRTSGGYEQYF. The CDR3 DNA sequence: TGTGCCAGCAGCTCGCGGACTAGCGGGGGCTACGAGCAGTACTTC.

CDR3 sequence reads: CASSLLAGGQETQYF. In nucleotides, the CDR3 is TGTGCCAGCTCACTTCTAGCGGGGGGCCAAGAGACCCAGTACTTC. The chain joins TRBV18 to TRBJ2-5; 11 bases agree with TRBD2. The CDR3 contains 15 residues. J lost 1 base, V lost 4 bases, and 2 bases had no gene match. The germline CDR1 and CDR2 sequences are KGHSH and LQKENI.

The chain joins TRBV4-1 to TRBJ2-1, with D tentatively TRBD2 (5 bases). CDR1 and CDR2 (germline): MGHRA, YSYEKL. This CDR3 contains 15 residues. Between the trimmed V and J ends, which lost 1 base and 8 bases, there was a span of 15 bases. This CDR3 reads CASSQVRGLLHEQFF. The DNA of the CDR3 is TGCGCCAGCAGCCAAGTCCGGGGTTTGCTCCATGAGCAGTTCTTC.

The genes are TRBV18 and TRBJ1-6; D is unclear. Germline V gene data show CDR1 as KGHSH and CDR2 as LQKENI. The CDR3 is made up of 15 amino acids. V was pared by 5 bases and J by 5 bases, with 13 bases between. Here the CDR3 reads CASSSGLVDNSPLHF. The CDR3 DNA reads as TGTGCCAGCTCATCCGGTTTAGTCGATAATTCACCCCTCCACTTT.

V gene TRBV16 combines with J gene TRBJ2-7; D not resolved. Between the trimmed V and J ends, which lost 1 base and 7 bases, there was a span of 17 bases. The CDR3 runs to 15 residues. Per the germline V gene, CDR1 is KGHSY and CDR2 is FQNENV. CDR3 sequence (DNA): TGTGCCAGCAGCCAATTTCGGGTAGGCCCCTCGGAGCAGTACTTC. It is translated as CASSQFRVGPSEQYF.

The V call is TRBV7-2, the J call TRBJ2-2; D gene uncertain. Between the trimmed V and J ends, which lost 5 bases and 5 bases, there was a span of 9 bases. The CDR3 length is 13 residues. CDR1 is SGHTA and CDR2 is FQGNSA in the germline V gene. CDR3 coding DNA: TGTGCCAGCAGCGCACAGCAGACCGGGGAGCTGTTTTTT. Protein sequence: CASSAQQTGELFF.

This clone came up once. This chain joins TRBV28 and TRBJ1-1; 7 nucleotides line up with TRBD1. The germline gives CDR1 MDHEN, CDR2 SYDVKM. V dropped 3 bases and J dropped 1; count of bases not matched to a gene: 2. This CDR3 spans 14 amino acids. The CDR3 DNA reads TGTGCCAGCAGTTTGACAGGGTGGAACACTGAAGCTTTCTTT. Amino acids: CASSLTGWNTEAFF.

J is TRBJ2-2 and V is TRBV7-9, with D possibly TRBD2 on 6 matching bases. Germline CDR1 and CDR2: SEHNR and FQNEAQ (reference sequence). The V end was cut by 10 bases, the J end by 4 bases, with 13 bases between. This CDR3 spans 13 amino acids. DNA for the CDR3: TGTGCCACTATGGTGGGAGGCACCGGGGAGCTGTTTTTT. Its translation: CATMVGGTGELFF.

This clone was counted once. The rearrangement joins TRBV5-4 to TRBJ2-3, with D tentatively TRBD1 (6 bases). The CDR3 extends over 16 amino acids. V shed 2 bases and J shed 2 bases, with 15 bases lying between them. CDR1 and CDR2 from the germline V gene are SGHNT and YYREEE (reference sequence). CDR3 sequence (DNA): TGTGCCAGCAGCTTTGGGGGCCAGTACTTCACAGATACGCAGTATTTT. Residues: CASSFGGQYFTDTQYF.

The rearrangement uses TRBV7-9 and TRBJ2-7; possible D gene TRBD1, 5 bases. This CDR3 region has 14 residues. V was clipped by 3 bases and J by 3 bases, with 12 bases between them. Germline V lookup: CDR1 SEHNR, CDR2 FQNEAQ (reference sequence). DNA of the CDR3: TGTGCCAGCAGCTTTGCGCAGGGAAGCTACGAGCAGTACTTC. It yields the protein CASSFAQGSYEQYF.

CDR3 DNA sequence: TGTGCCTGGAGTGTCTGGACAGGGAACGTGTTTGAAAAACTGTTTTTT. Its protein product is CAWSVWTGNVFEKLFF. The rearrangement joins TRBV30 to TRBJ1-4; 8 positions agree with TRBD1. The CDR3 is 16 amino acids. Germline trimming cut 0 bases from V and 7 bases from J; bases unmatched to any gene: 10. Per the germline V gene, CDR1 is GTSNPN and CDR2 is SVGIG (reference sequence).

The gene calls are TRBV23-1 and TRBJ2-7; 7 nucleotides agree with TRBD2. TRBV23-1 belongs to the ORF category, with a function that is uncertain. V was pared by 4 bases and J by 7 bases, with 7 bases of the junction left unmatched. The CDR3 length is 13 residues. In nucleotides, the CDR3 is TGCGCCAGCAGTCTAAGCGGGAAAGAGGAGCAGTACTTC. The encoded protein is CASSLSGKEEQYF.

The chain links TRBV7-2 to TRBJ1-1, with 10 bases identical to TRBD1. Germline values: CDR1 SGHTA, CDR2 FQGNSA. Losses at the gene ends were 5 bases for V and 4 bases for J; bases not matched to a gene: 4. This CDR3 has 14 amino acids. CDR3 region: CASSRDRGGTEAFF. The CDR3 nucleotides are TGTGCCAGCAGCCGGGACAGGGGAGGCACTGAAGCTTTCTTT.

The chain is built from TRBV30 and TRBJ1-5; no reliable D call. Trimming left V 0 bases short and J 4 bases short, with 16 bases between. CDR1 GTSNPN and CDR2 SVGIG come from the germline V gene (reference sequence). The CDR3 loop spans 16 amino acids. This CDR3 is CAWSVRGFPTNQPQHF. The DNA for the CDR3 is TGTGCCTGGAGTGTTAGAGGGTTTCCTACAAATCAGCCCCAGCATTTT.

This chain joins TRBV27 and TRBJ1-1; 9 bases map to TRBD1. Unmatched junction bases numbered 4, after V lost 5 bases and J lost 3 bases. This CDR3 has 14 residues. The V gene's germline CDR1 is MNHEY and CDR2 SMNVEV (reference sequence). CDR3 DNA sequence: TGTGCCAGCAGTCCAAGGACAGGGGACACTGAAGCTTTCTTT. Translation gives CASSPRTGDTEAFF.

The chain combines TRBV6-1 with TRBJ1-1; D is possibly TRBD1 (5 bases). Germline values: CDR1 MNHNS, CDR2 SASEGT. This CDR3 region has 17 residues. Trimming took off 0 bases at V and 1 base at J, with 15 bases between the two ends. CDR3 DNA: TGTGCCAGCAGTGAAGCCTGGGAATCAGGGAAGAACACTGAAGCTTTCTTT. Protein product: CASSEAWESGKNTEAFF.

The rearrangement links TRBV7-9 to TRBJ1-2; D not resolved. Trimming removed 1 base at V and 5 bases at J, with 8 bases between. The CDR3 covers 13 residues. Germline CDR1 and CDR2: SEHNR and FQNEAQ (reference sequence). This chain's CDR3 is CASSLDHSYGYTF. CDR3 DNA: TGTGCCAGCAGCTTAGATCACAGTTATGGCTACACCTTC.

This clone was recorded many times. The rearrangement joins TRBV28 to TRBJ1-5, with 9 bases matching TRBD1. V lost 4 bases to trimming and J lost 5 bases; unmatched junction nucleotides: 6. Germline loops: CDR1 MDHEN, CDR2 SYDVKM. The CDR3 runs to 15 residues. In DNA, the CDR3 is TGTGCCAGCAGTTCTTCCGGGACAGGGTATCAGCCCCAGCATTTT. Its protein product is CASSSSGTGYQPQHF.

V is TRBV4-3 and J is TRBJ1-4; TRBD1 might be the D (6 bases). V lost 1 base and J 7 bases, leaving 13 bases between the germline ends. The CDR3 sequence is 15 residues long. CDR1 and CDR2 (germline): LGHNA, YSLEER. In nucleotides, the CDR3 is TGCGCCAGCAGCCAAGGCAGGGGTATTGGTGAAAAACTGTTTTTT. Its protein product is CASSQGRGIGEKLFF.

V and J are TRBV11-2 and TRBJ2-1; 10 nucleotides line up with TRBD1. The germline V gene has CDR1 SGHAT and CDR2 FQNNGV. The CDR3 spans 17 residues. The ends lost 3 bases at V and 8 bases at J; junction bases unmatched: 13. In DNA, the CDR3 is TGTGCCAGCAGCTTGTATTCACCGGGACAGGGGTTGCATGAGCAGTTCTTC. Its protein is CASSLYSPGQGLHEQFF. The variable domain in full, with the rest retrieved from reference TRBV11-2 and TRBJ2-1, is EAGVAQSPRYKIIEKRQSVAFWCNPISGHATLYWYQQILGQGPKLLIQFQNNGVVDDSQLPKDRFSAERLKGVDSTLKIQPAKLEDSAVYLCASSLYSPGQGLHEQFFGPGTRLTVL.

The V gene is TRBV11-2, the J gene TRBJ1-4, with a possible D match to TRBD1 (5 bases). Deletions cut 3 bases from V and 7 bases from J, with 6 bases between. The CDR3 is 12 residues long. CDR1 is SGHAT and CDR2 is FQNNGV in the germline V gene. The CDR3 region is CASSLGGEKLFF. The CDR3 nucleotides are TGTGCCAGCAGCTTGGGGGGTGAAAAACTGTTTTTT.

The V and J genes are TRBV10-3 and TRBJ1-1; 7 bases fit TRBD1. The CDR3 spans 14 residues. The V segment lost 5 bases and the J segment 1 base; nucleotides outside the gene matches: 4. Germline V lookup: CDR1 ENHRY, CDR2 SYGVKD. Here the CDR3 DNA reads TGTGCCATCAGTAAGACAGGGAAGAACACTGAAGCTTTCTTT. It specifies CAISKTGKNTEAFF.

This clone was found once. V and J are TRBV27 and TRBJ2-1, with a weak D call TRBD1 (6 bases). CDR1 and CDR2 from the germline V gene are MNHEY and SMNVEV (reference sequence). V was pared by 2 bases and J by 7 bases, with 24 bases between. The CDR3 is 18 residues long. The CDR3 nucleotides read TGTGCCAGCAGTTTAACCGCCCTGGGGCAGGGGTTCGGTAATGAGCAGTTCTTC. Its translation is CASSLTALGQGFGNEQFF.

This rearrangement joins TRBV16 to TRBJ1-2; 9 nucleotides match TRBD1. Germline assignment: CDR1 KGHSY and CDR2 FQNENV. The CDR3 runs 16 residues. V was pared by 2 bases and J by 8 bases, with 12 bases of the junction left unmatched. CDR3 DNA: TGTGCCAGCAGCCAAAGCGCCGGGACAGGGAGGGACGGCTACACCTTC. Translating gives CASSQSAGTGRDGYTF. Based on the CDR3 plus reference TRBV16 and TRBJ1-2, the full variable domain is GEEVAQTPKHLVRGEGQKAKLYCAPIKGHSYVFWYQQVLKNEFKFLISFQNENVFDETGMPKERFSAKCLPNSPCSLEIQATKLEDSAVYFCASSQSAGTGRDGYTFGSGTRLTVV.

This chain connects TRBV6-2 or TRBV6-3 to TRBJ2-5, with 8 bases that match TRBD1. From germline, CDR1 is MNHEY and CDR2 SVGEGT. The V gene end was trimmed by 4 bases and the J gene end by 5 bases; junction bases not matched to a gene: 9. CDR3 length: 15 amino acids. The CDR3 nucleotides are TGTGCCAGCAGTTTCAAAGGACAGGGCCGGGAGACCCAGTACTTC. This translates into CASSFKGQGRETQYF.

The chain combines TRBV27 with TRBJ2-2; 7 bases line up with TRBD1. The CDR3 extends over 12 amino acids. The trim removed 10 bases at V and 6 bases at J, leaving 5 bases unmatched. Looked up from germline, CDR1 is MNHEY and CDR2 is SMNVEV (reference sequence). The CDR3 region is CATSTGSGELFF. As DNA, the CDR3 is TGTGCCACCTCGACAGGGTCCGGGGAGCTGTTTTTT.